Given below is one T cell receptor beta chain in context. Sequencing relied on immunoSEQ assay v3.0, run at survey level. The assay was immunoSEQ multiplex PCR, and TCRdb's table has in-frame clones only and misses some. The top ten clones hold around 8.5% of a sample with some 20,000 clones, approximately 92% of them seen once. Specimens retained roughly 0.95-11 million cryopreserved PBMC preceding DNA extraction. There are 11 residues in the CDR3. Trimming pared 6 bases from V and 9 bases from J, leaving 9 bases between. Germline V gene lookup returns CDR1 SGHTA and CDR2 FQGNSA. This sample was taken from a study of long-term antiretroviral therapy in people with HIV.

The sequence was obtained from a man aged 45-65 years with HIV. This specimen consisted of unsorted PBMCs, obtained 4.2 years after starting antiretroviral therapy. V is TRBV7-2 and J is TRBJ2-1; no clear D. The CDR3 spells CASRFGPEQFF. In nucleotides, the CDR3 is TGTGCCAGCAGGTTCGGGCCTGAGCAGTTCTTC.